A single sample gave rise to the 7 T cell receptor beta chains below, sequenced in a study of cytomegalovirus exposure and HLA in healthy donors. Primers: 60 Vbeta forward and 13 Jbeta reverse. Measured with immunoSEQ multiplex PCR; TCRdb has only the in-frame clones, and not every one. Counted here are about 200,000 clones, roughly 80% occurring once; the ten biggest clones make up about 0.23%. Sequencing input: PBMCs. The receptors here all came from a girl aged 2-10 years in good health and CMV-seronegative.

The chain recombines TRBV12-2 with TRBJ2-5; TRBD2 is the table's D call and was not checked against the DNA. TRBV12-2 is noted as a pseudogene. The CDR3 contains 16 residues. The CDR3 bases are TGTGCAAGTCGCTGCGGGGTGAGGAGGGCAAGCAAGACCCAGTACTTC. This encodes CASRCGVRRASKTQYF.

The CDR3 sequence: CATSRGAGVDTIYF. DNA for the CDR3: TGTGCCACCAGCAGAGGGGCCGGGGTAGACACCATATATTTT. The genes are TRBV15 and TRBJ1-3, with D hard to call. V shed 1 base and J shed 8 bases, with 12 bases lying between them. The CDR3 has 14 residues. CDR1 is LNHNV, CDR2 YYDKDF, per germline (reference sequence).

In its sample, this clone was seen once. The V gene is TRBV5-1, the J gene TRBJ2-1; 10 bases line up with TRBD2. There are 16 residues in the CDR3. V trimming: 0 bases; J trimming: 4 bases; junction bases outside the gene matches: 4. Germline CDR1 is SGHRS and CDR2 is YFSETQ. CDR3 loop: CASSLGVAGGYNEQFF. The CDR3 coding sequence is TGCGCCAGCAGCTTGGGAGTAGCGGGGGGTTACAATGAGCAGTTCTTC. The full variable domain, in which reference TRBV5-1 and TRBJ2-1 provide the parts outside the CDR3, is KAGVTQTPRYLIKTRGQQVTLSCSPISGHRSVSWYQQTPGQGLQFLFEYFSETQRNKGNFPGRFSGRQFSNSRSEMNVSTLELGDSALYLCASSLGVAGGYNEQFFGPGTRLTVL.

The chain uses TRBV7-9 and TRBJ2-1, with a tentative D call TRBD2 (5 bases). The CDR3 extends over 15 amino acids. Germline assignment: CDR1 SEHNR and CDR2 FQNEAQ (reference sequence). The V end lost 5 bases, the J end lost 4 bases, and 15 bases lay between the germline ends. CDR3 sequence reads: CASSRGNGLYNEQFF. As DNA, the CDR3 is TGTGCCAGCAGCAGAGGGAACGGGTTGTACAATGAGCAGTTCTTC.

The sample holds a few counts of this clone. The V call is TRBV27, the J call TRBJ2-7; a possible D gene is TRBD1 (6 bases). The V end lost 4 bases, the J end lost 7 bases, and 11 bases lay between the germline ends. Germline V CDR1 and CDR2: MNHEY, SMNVEV (reference sequence). This CDR3 has 12 amino acids. This CDR3 is CASSYPQGEQYF. The DNA for the CDR3 is TGTGCCAGCAGTTATCCACAGGGTGAGCAGTACTTC.

V gene TRBV9 combines with J gene TRBJ1-2; D ambiguous. The CDR3 sequence is 16 residues long. Per the germline V gene, CDR1 is SGDLS and CDR2 is YYNGEE. V lost 4 bases and J lost 8, with 24 bases in between. The CDR3 region has the DNA TGTGCCAGCAGCCTGTCGTCGTCTCGGGAGGCGGAAGGCTACACCTTC. It codes for CASSLSSSREAEGYTF.

The rearrangement uses TRBV19 and TRBJ1-5; the match to TRBD1 covers 7 bases. CDR1 and CDR2 (germline): LNHDA, SQIVND (reference sequence). J lost 4 bases, V lost 6 bases, and 9 bases had no gene match. This CDR3 region has 15 residues. The CDR3 sequence: CASRRTGVGNQPQHF. CDR3 bases: TGTGCCAGTAGGCGAACAGGGGTTGGGAATCAGCCCCAGCATTTT.